These 22 T cell receptor beta chains were all obtained from the same sample, sequenced in a study of early T cells in non-severe SARS-CoV-2 infection. In TCRdb, the 5' RACE reads were re-called with MiXCR into one record per CDR3 protein. Here the sample spans 70,000 to 85,000 distinct CDR3 sequences, roughly an eighth being singletons. The sequencing input was whole blood. These receptors were collected from an adult who was a healthcare worker with PCR-confirmed SARS-CoV-2 infection or an uninfected control (not recorded which).

Many counts were recorded for this clonotype. The chain employs TRBV15 and TRBJ2-1, with D perhaps matching TRBD2 (6 bases). Germline CDR1 and CDR2: LNHNV and YYDKDF (reference sequence). Trimming took off 0 bases at V and 2 bases at J, with 11 bases between the two ends. The CDR3 runs to 16 residues. The CDR3 region is CATSRDREWTYNEQFF. CDR3 in DNA: TGTGCCACCAGCAGAGATCGGGAGTGGACCTACAATGAGCAGTTCTTC.

The V and J genes are TRBV18 and TRBJ1-2; no clear D gene. V was trimmed by 0 bases and J by 1 base, leaving 6 bases between them. Germline V CDR1 and CDR2: KGHSH, LQKENI. The CDR3 contains 14 residues. The CDR3 nucleotides read TGTGCCAGCTCACCACCCCGGGGTAACTATGGCTACACCTTC. Amino acid sequence: CASSPPRGNYGYTF.

The chain is built from TRBV5-4 and TRBJ2-1; D perhaps matches TRBD2 (7 bases). The V gene lost 1 base and the J gene lost 7 bases, with 15 bases spanning the gap. The CDR3 is 15 amino acids. CDR1 SGHNT and CDR2 YYREEE come from the germline V gene (reference sequence). The CDR3 here is CASSLLRETGNEQFF. DNA of the CDR3: TGTGCCAGCAGCTTGCTGCGGGAGACAGGTAATGAGCAGTTCTTC.

The chain carries TRBV6-1 and TRBJ2-3, with D maybe TRBD2 (6 bases). Germline CDR1 reads MNHNS; CDR2 reads SASEGT. The CDR3 totals 15 residues. Trimming shortened V by 7 bases and J by 4 bases, and 18 bases separated the two germline ends. The CDR3 sequence is CASTAGSLQADTQYF. The CDR3 DNA sequence: TGTGCCAGCACAGCGGGCAGCCTCCAGGCAGATACGCAGTATTTT.

This clonotype came up many times. V and J are TRBV6-5 and TRBJ1-1; no reliable D call. The CDR3 is 13 amino acids. Germline V gives CDR1 MNHEY, CDR2 SVGAGI. V lost 3 bases and J lost 5, with 10 bases in between. The DNA of the CDR3 is TGTGCCAGCAGTTATACCCCACAGACTGAAGCTTTCTTT. This encodes CASSYTPQTEAFF.

J is TRBJ2-7 and V is TRBV9; 8 bases are a match to TRBD1. Germline values: CDR1 SGDLS, CDR2 YYNGEE. The CDR3 covers 16 residues. V shed 4 bases and J 5 bases; nucleotides not matched to a gene: 14. CDR3 DNA: TGTGCCAGCAGCCCAGGACAGGGCGTCACGTTACACGAGCAGTACTTC. Its translation: CASSPGQGVTLHEQYF.

This clonotype appeared many times. The gene calls are TRBV6-5 and TRBJ1-5; no firm D call. The CDR3 covers 14 residues. V lost 6 bases and J lost 4, with 13 bases in between. The germline V gene has CDR1 MNHEY and CDR2 SVGAGI. The CDR3 reads CASRPGAMNQPQHF. The DNA of the CDR3 is TGTGCCAGCAGACCGGGAGCAATGAATCAGCCCCAGCATTTT.

There are many counts of this clonotype. The chain recombines TRBV3-1 with TRBJ1-1; TRBD1 is a possible D gene (5 bases). V was shortened by 1 base and J by 2 bases, with 17 bases between the two germline ends. This CDR3 region has 17 residues. Looked up from germline, CDR1 is LGHDT and CDR2 is YNNKEL (reference sequence). The CDR3: CASSQGTWGEKNTEAFF. The CDR3 DNA follows: TGTGCCAGCAGCCAAGGGACATGGGGGGAAAAAAACACTGAAGCTTTCTTT.

Only a few counts were recorded for this clonotype. The V call is TRBV28, the J call TRBJ2-7; D is perhaps TRBD2 (6 bases). The CDR3 runs to 17 residues. V lost 5 bases and J 2 bases, leaving 22 bases between the germline ends. Per germline, CDR1 MDHEN and CDR2 SYDVKM. The CDR3 coding sequence is TGTGCCAGCAGTCCCTTACTCGGGGGAAGAAGGACCTACGAGCAGTACTTC. Its translation: CASSPLLGGRRTYEQYF.

On this clonotype itself: A read error is possible here, since a much larger clone lies one base away. The chain has TRBV29-1 and TRBJ2-7; TRBD2 matches at 13 bases. From germline, CDR1 is SQVTM and CDR2 ANQGSEA. This CDR3 comprises 15 residues. The DNA for the CDR3 is TGCAGCGTTGGGACTAGCGGGAGTCGCGCCTACGAGAAGTACTTC. It is translated as CSVGTSGSRAYEKYF.

This clonotype was counted ten times or more. The chain uses TRBV11-3 and TRBJ2-5; tentatively, D is TRBD2 (5 bases). This CDR3 region has 14 residues. CDR1 is SGHNT, CDR2 YENEEA, per germline. V was clipped by 4 bases and J by 5 bases, with 14 bases between them. CDR3 coding DNA: TGTGCCAGCAGCTCCGGCGCGGGCCCGGAGACCCAGTACTTC. Protein product: CASSSGAGPETQYF.

This clonotype occurred a few times. V gene TRBV10-2 combines with J gene TRBJ2-1; TRBD2 is a possible D gene (6 bases). Germline CDR1 and CDR2: WSHSY and SAAADI. The CDR3 loop spans 13 amino acids. V was shortened by 8 bases and J by 7 bases, with 15 bases between the two germline ends. CDR3 bases: TGCGCCAGCGGCGGGACTGCCAGAAATGAGCAGTTCTTC. It specifies CASGGTARNEQFF.

This clonotype was seen at least ten times. The chain recombines TRBV6-2 or TRBV6-3 with TRBJ2-1, with 12 positions matching TRBD2. Germline assignment: CDR1 MNHEY and CDR2 SVGEGT. The V and J ends lost 5 bases and 0 bases, in that order; junction bases with no gene match: 8. CDR3 length equals 18 residues. This chain's CDR3 is CASSGGLAGLSSYNEQFF. DNA of the CDR3: TGTGCCAGCAGTGGGGGACTAGCGGGCTTGAGCTCCTACAATGAGCAGTTCTTC.

This clonotype was observed many times. The J gene is TRBJ2-7, the V gene TRBV28; D is undetermined. The V end lost 4 bases, the J end lost 5 bases, and 18 bases lay between the germline ends. The CDR3 is 15 amino acids. Germline assignment: CDR1 MDHEN and CDR2 SYDVKM. The CDR3 nucleotides are TGTGCCAGCAGTTACCAAATGAGGACGGTGGACGAGCAGTACTTC. The encoded protein is CASSYQMRTVDEQYF.

This clonotype has at least ten counts. The rearrangement links TRBV11-2 to TRBJ2-3; 8 positions match TRBD1. The CDR3 consists of 16 residues. V lost 5 bases to trimming and J lost 2 bases; unmatched junction nucleotides: 9. From germline, CDR1 is SGHAT and CDR2 FQNNGV. The CDR3 DNA reads as TGTGCCAGCAGCCCCGGATGGACAGGGACCACAGATACGCAGTATTTT. Translating gives CASSPGWTGTTDTQYF.

This clonotype was recorded a few times. The V and J genes are TRBV24-1 and TRBJ2-1; no definite D call. This CDR3 region has 17 residues. Germline assignment: CDR1 KGHDR and CDR2 SFDVKD. V was trimmed by 3 bases and J by 8 bases, leaving 22 bases between them. CDR3 region: CATSDTSVSYKGYEQFF. In nucleotides, the CDR3 is TGTGCCACCAGTGATACGTCCGTGTCCTATAAGGGCTATGAGCAGTTCTTC.

This clonotype was seen only a few times. The J gene is TRBJ1-5, the V gene TRBV20-1; 7 positions match TRBD1. The CDR3 consists of 15 residues. Unmatched junction bases numbered 3, after V lost 0 bases and J lost 1 base. Germline V lookup: CDR1 DFQATT, CDR2 SNEGSKA (reference sequence). CDR3 loop: CSARETGRSNQPQHF. CDR3 sequence (DNA): TGCAGTGCTAGAGAGACAGGGAGGAGCAATCAGCCCCAGCATTTT.

A word on this clonotype: A single base separates this from a much larger clone, so it may be a read error. This likely comes from a read error, as the CDR3 has no conserved phenylalanine or tryptophan at its end. The chain couples TRBV28 to TRBJ2-7, with 9 bases identical to TRBD2. Germline-derived CDR1 and CDR2 are MDHEN and SYDVKM. This CDR3 contains 15 residues. V lost 5 bases to trimming and J lost 5 bases; unmatched junction nucleotides: 10. This CDR3 reads CASSITLAGLDEQYS. CDR3 sequence (DNA): TGTGCCAGCAGTATTACTCTAGCGGGACTCGACGAGCAGTACTCC.

This clonotype was detected only a few times. The chain couples TRBV20-1 to TRBJ1-2, with 8 nucleotides matching TRBD1. This CDR3 spans 13 amino acids. V trimming: 5 bases; J trimming: 4 bases; junction bases outside the gene matches: 6. Germline assignment: CDR1 DFQATT and CDR2 SNEGSKA (reference sequence). The CDR3 DNA reads as TGCAGTGCTGGTGGGACAGGTGTCTATGGCTACACCTTC. Amino acids: CSAGGTGVYGYTF.

This clonotype was recorded many times. V usage is TRBV5-1 and J usage is TRBJ2-1; no definite D call. The CDR3 is 17 residues long. In germline, CDR1 is SGHRS, CDR2 YFSETQ. The V and J ends lost 7 bases and 0 bases respectively, with 20 bases between them. CDR3 protein: CASSPGVGRSSYNEQFF. CDR3 nucleotide sequence: TGCGCCAGCTCTCCGGGTGTAGGGCGGAGCTCCTACAATGAGCAGTTCTTC.

This clonotype showed up many times. J is TRBJ2-5 and V is TRBV3-1; 7 bases are a match to TRBD1. Germline V gene sequence: CDR1 LGHDT, CDR2 YNNKEL (reference sequence). V gave up 6 bases and J gave up 5 bases; unmatched junction bases: 3. The CDR3 contains 12 residues. The CDR3 sequence: CASRDRSETQYF. DNA of the CDR3: TGTGCCAGCAGGGACAGGAGTGAGACCCAGTACTTC.

In regard to this clonotype: A clone one base away is much larger, so this may be a read error. The V gene is TRBV6-5, the J gene TRBJ1-6; D remains ambiguous. The germline V gene has CDR1 MNHEY and CDR2 SVGAGI. This CDR3 has 12 amino acids. The CDR3 is CASGIYISPLHF. The CDR3 DNA follows: TGTGCCAGCGGAATTTATATTTCACCCCTCCACTTT.